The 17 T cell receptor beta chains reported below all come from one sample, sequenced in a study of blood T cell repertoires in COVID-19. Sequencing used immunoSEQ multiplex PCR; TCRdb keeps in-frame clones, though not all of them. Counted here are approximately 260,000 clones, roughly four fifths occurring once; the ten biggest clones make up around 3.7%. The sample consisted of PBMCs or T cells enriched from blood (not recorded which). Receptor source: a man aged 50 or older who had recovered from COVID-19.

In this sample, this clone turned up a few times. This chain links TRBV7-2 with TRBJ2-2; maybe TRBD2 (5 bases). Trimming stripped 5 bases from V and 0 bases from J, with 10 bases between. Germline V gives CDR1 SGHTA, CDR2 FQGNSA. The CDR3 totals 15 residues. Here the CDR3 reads CASSPARANTGELFF. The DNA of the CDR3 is TGTGCCAGCAGCCCGGCGCGGGCGAACACCGGGGAGCTGTTTTTT. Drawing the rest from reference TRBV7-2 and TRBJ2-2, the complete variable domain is GAGVSQSPSNKVTEKGKDVELRCDPISGHTALYWYRQSLGQGLEFLIYFQGNSAPDKSGLPSDRFSAERTGGSVSTLTIQRTQQEDSAVYLCASSPARANTGELFFGEGSRLTVL.

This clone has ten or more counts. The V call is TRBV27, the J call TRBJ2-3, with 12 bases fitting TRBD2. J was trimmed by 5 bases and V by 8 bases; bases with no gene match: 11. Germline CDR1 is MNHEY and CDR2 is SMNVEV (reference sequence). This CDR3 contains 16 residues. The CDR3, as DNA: TGTGCCAGCTCTTCAGGGAGACTAGCGGGGGTAGATACGCAGTATTTT. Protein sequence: CASSSGRLAGVDTQYF.

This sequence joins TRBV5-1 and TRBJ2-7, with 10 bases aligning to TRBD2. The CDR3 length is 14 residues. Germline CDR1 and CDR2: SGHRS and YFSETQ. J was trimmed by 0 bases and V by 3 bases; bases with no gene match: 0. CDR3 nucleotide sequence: TGCGCCAGCAGCTCTAGCGGGAGCTCCTACGAGCAGTACTTC. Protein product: CASSSSGSSYEQYF.

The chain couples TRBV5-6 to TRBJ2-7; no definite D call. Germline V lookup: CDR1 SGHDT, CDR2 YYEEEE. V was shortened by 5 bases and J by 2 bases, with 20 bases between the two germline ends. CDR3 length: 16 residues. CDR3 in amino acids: CASRRSRSAQTYEQYF. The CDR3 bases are TGTGCCAGCAGGCGGAGCCGTAGTGCCCAAACCTACGAGCAGTACTTC.

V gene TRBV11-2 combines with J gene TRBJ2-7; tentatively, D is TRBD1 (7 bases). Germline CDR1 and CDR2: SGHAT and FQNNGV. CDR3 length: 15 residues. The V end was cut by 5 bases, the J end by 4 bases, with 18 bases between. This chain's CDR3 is CASSPLGGAGYEQYF. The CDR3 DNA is TGTGCCAGCAGCCCACTAGGGGGCGCGGGATACGAGCAGTACTTC.

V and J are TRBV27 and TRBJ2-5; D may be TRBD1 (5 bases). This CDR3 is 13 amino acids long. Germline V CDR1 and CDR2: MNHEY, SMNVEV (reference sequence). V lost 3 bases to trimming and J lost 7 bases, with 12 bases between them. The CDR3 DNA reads TGTGCCAGCAGTTTCAGGGTTGGGGTGACCCAGTACTTC. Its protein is CASSFRVGVTQYF.

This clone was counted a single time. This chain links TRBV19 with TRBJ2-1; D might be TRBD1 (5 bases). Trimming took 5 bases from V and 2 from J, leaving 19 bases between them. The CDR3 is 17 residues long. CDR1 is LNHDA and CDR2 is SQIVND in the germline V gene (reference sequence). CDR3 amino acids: CASSVRPQGNTYNEQFF. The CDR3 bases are TGTGCCAGTAGTGTCCGTCCCCAGGGCAACACCTACAATGAGCAGTTCTTC.

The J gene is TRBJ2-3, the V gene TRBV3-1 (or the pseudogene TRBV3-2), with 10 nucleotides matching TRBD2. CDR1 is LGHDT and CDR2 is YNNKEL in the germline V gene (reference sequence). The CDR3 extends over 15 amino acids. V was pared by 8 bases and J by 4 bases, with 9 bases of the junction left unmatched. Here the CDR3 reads CASGGSGGASDTQYF. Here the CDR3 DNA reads TGTGCCAGCGGTGGGAGCGGGGGGGCATCAGATACGCAGTATTTT.

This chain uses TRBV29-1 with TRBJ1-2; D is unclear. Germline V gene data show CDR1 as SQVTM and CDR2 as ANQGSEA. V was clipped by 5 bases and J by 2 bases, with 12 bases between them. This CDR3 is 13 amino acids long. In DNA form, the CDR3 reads TGCAGCGTTAGGGCGGGAACAAACTATGGCTACACCTTC. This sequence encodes CSVRAGTNYGYTF.

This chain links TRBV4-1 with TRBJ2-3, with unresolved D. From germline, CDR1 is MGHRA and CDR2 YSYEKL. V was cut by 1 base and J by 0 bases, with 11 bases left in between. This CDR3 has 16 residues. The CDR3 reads CASSQVSLLSTDTQYF. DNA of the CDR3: TGCGCCAGCAGCCAAGTCTCCCTTCTAAGCACAGATACGCAGTATTTT.

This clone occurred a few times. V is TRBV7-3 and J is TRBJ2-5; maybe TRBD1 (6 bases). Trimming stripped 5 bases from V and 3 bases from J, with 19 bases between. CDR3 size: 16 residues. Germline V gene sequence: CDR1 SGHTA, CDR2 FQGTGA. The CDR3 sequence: CASSLNPPGQKETQYF. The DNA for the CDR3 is TGTGCCAGCAGCCTAAACCCCCCTGGACAGAAAGAGACCCAGTACTTC. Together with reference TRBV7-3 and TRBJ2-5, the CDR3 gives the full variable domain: GAGVSQTPSNKVTEKGKYVELRCDPISGHTALYWYRQSLGQGPEFLIYFQGTGAADDSGLPNDRFFAVRPEGSVSTLKIQRTERGDSAVYLCASSLNPPGQKETQYFGPGTRLLVL.

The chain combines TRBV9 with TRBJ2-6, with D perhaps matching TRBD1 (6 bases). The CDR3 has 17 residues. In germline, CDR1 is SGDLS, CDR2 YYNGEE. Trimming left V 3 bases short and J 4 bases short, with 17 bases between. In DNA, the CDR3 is TGTGCCAGCAGCGCCCTAGGGACAACTCTAGGGGCCAACGTCCTGACTTTC. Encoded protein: CASSALGTTLGANVLTF.

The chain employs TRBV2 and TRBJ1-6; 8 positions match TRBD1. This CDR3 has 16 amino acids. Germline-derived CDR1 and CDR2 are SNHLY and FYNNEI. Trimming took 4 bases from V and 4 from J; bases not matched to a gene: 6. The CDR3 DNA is TGTGCCAGCAGTGGAGCCGGGACAGGTTATAATTCACCCCTCCACTTT. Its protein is CASSGAGTGYNSPLHF.

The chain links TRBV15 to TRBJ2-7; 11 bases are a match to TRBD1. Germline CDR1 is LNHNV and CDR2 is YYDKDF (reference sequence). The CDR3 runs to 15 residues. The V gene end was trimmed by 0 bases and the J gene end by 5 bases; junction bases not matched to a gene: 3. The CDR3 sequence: CATSRDWGQGDEQYF. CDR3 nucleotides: TGTGCCACCAGCAGAGATTGGGGACAGGGGGACGAGCAGTACTTC.

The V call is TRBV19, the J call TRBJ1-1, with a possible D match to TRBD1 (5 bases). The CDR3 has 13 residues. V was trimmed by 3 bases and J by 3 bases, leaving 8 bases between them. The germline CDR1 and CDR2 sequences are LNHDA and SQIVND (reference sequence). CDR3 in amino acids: CASSIRVDTEAFF. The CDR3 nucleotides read TGTGCCAGTAGTATCAGGGTGGACACTGAAGCTTTCTTT.

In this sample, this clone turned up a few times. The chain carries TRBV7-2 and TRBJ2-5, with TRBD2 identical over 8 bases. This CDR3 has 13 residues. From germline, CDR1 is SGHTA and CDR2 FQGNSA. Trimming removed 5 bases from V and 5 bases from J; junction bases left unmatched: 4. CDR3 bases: TGTGCCAGCAGCGAGGGACTAGGGGAGACCCAGTACTTC. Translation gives CASSEGLGETQYF. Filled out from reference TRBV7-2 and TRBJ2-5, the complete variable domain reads GAGVSQSPSNKVTEKGKDVELRCDPISGHTALYWYRQSLGQGLEFLIYFQGNSAPDKSGLPSDRFSAERTGGSVSTLTIQRTQQEDSAVYLCASSEGLGETQYFGPGTRLLVL.

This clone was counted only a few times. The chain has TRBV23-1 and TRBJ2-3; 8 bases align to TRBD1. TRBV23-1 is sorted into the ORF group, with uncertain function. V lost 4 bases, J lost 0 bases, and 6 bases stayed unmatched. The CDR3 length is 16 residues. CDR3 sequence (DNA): TGCGCCAGCAGTCCGCGACAGGGGTGGAGCACAGATACGCAGTATTTT. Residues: CASSPRQGWSTDTQYF.